This TCR beta chain was recorded in a study of memory B cells and T cells in multiple sclerosis. Method: immunoSEQ multiplex PCR; TCRdb's copy keeps in-frame clones and lacks some. Of 30,000 or so clones in the sample, 86% were seen once. In the case of this clone: Its matching antigen is unknown.

After stimulus-free culture, autoproliferating CFSE-dim and non-proliferating CFSE-high T cells were sequenced separately. Cultures began with roughly 5x10^7 CFSE-labeled PBMCs, unstimulated for 7 days, with replicate wells pooled. Germline CDR1 reads LNHNV; CDR2 reads YYDKDF (reference sequence). V gave up 6 bases and J gave up 6 bases; unmatched junction bases: 11. The CDR3 extends over 15 amino acids. Sequenced material: PBMCs from blood kept in culture. V is TRBV15 and J is TRBJ2-3, with TRBD2 matching 8 bases. The source of this sequence is a human donor with multiple sclerosis. CDR3 protein: CATRDRAGDPDTQYF. The CDR3 DNA follows: TGTGCCACCAGGGACAGAGCGGGAGACCCCGATACGCAGTATTTT.